This TCR beta chain was obtained from a study of T-cell reconstitution after alpha-beta-depleted transplantation in children. Preparation of the TCRbeta library used unique molecular identifiers. TCRdb re-called the PCR reads through MiXCR, storing one row per CDR3 protein. The data show 500,000 to 750,000 distinct CDR3 sequences, with 13% seen just once and roughly 2.3% held by the top ten. V was clipped by 6 bases and J by 0 bases; unmatched bases: 9. This CDR3 region has 18 residues. V and J are TRBV12-3 or TRBV12-4 and TRBJ2-1, with 12 bases lining up with TRBD2. This specimen was PBMCs, mostly from graft donor cells, taken 360 days after TCRalphabeta/CD19-depleted stem cell transplant. The clonotype comes from a male patient under 18 who had a stem cell transplant for acute myeloid leukemia, so the T cells may come from the graft donor. In nucleotides, the CDR3 is TGTGCCAGCAGACGCCCACTAGCGGGGGGACCCTCCTACAATGAGCAGTTCTTC. This translates into CASRRPLAGGPSYNEQFF.